Listed here is a single TCR beta chain. Participants came from roughly 24 US areas, aged about 18 to 100 years. This specimen comes from a study of blood T cell repertoires in COVID-19. V was cut by 4 bases and J by 8 bases, with 14 bases left in between. The CDR3 runs to 14 residues. Germline-derived CDR1 and CDR2 are LGHDT and YNNKEL (reference sequence). The data were produced by immunoSEQ multiplex PCR, yet TCRdb's version contains in-frame clones alone and is incomplete. This table has about 260,000 clones, more than 80% appearing once. Sequencing was performed on PBMCs or T cells enriched from blood (not recorded which). This TCR was sampled from a woman aged 25 to 45 with acute COVID-19. V and J are TRBV3-1 (or the pseudogene TRBV3-2) and TRBJ1-4, with D tentatively TRBD1 (6 bases). The CDR3 nucleotides read TGTGCCAGCAGCCGACCAGGGGAGGGGGAAAAACTGTTTTTT. This translates into CASSRPGEGEKLFF.